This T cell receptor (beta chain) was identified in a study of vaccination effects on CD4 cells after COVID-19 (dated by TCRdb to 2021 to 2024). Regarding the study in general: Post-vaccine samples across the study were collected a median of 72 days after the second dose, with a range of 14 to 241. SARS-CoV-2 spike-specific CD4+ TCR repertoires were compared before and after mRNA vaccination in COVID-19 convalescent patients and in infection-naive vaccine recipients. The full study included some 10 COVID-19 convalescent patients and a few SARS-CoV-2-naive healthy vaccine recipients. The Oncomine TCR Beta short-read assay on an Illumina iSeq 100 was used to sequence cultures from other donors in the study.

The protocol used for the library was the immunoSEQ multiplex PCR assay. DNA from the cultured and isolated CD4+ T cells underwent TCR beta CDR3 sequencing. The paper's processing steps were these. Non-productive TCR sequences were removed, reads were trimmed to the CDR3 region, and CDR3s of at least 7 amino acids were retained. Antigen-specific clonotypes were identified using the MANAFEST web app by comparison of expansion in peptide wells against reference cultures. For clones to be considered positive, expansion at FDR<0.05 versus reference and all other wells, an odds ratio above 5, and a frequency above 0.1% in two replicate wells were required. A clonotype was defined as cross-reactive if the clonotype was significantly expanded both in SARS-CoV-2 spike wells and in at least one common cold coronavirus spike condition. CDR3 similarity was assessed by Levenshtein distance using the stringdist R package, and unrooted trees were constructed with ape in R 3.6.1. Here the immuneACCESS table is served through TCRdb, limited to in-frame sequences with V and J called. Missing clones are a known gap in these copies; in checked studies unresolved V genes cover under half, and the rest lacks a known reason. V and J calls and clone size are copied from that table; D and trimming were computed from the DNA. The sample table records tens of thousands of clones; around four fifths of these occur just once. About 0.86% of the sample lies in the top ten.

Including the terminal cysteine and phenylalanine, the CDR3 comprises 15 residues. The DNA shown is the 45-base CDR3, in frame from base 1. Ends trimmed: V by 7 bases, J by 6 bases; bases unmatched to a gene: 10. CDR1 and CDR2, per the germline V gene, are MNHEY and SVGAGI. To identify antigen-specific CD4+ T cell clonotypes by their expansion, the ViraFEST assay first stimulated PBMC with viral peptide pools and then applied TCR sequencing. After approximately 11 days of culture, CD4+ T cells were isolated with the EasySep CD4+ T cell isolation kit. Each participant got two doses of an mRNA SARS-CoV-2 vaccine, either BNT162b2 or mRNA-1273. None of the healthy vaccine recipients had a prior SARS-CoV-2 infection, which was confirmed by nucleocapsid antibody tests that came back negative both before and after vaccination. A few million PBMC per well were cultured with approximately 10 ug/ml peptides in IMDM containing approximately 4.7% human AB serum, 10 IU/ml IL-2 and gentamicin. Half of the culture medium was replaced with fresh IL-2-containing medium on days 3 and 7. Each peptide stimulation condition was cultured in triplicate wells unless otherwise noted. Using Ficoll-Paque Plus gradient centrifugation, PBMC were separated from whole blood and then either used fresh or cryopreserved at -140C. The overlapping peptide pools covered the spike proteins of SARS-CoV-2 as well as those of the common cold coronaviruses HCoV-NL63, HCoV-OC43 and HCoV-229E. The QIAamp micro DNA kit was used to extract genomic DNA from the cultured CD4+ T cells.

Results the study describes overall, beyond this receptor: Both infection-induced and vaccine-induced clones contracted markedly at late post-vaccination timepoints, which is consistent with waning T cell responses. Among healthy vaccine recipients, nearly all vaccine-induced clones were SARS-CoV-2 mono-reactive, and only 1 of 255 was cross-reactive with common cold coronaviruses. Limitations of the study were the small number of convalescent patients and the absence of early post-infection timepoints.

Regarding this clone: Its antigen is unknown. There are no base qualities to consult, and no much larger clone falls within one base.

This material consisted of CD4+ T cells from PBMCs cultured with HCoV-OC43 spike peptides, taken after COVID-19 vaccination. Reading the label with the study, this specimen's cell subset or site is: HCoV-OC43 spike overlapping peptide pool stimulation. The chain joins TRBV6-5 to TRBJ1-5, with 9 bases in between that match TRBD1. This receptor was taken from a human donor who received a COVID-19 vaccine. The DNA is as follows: TGTGCCAGCAACTTGAGTGGGACAGGGATTCAGCCCCAGCATTTT. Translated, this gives CASNLSGTGIQPQHF.